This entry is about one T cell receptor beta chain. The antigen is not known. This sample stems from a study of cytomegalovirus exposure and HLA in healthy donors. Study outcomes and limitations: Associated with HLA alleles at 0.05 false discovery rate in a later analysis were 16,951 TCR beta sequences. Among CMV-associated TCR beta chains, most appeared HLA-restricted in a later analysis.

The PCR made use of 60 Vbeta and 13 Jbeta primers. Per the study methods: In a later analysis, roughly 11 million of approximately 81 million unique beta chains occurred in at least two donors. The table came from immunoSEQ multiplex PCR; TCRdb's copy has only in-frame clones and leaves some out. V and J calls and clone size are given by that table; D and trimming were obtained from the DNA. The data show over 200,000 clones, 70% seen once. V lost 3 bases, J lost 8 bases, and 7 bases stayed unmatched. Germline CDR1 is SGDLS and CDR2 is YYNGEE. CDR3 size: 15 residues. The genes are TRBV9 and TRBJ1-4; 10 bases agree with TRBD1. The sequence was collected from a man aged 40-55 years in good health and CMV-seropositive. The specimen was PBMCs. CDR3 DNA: TGTGCCAGCAGCGGATCCGGGACAGGGGAAGAAAAACTGTTTTTT. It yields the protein CASSGSGTGEEKLFF.